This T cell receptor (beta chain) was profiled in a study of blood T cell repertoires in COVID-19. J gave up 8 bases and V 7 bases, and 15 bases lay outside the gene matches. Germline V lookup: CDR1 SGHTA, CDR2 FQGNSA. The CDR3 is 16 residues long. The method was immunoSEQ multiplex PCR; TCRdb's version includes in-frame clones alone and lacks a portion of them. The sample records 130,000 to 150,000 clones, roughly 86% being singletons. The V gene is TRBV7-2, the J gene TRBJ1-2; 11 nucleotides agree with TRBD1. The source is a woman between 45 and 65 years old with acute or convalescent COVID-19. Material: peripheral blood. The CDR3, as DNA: TGTGCCAGCACCCCGGGGGGGACAGGGGGAGTAAGGGGCTACACCTTC. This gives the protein CASTPGGTGGVRGYTF.